This TCR beta chain was sequenced during a study of blood T cell repertoires in COVID-19. Profiled with immunoSEQ multiplex PCR; TCRdb holds only in-frame clones, not every one. The sample consists of approximately 260,000 clones, about nine tenths of them appearing once. The CDR3 is 12 amino acids. V gave up 5 bases and J gave up 9 bases, with 11 bases separating them. Per the germline V gene, CDR1 is MNHEY and CDR2 is SMNVEV (reference sequence). The sequencing sample was made of PBMCs or T cells enriched from blood (not recorded which). V and J are TRBV27 and TRBJ2-4; a possible D gene is TRBD1 (6 bases). The TCR originated in a woman in her fifties or sixties who had recovered from COVID-19. CDR3 sequence (DNA): TGTGCCAGCAGTATGGAAGGGGGCATTCAGTACTTC. Residues: CASSMEGGIQYF.